What follows describes a single T cell receptor beta chain. What this receptor recognizes is not known. No much larger clonotype is one base removed from it; base qualities were not supplied. This specimen belongs to a study of vaccination and CD4 T cells after COVID-19 (dated 2022 in TCRdb). Concerning the study at large: Convalescent patients had a positive SARS-CoV-2 result on nasal swab PCR, and of these patients, 8 or 9 had mild disease and one had severe disease. Six males and four females were included in the convalescent cohort, with two Hispanic individuals, seven Caucasians, two Asians and one multiracial person represented. Two doses of either the Pfizer-BioNTech BNT162b2 vaccine (n=8) or the Moderna mRNA-1273 vaccine (n=2) were administered to participants. Post-COVID blood samples from convalescent patients were collected a median of around 100 days after diagnosis, with a range of roughly 35 to 180 days. Post-vaccine blood samples were taken a median of about 70 days after the second vaccine dose, with a range of roughly 13 to 250 days. The cultures were stimulated with overlapping spike peptide pools from SARS-CoV-2 and from the common cold coronaviruses HCoV-NL63, HCoV-OC43 and HCoV-229E. Control cultures received a CEFX viral epitope pool as the positive control, an HIV-1 Nef peptide pool as the negative control, or no peptide. The spike-specific CD4+ TCR repertoire was compared before and after mRNA vaccination in approximately 9 COVID-19 convalescent patients and a handful of infection-naive healthy vaccine recipients.

CDR1 and CDR2 were assigned from the germline V gene as LGHNT and FRNRAP. V has 3 bases trimmed and J has 3 bases trimmed; junction bases matching no gene number 5. The CDR3 runs 15 amino acids, cysteine and phenylalanine included. CDR3 DNA is the only sequence kept; it has 45 bases, read in frame from the first base. The treatment or condition label for this specimen denotes: approximately nine-day PBMC culture with coronavirus spike peptide pools or control peptides (ViraFEST assay). To expand antigen-specific T cells with peptide pools and then pick out the expanded clonotypes through TCR sequencing, the study relied on the ViraFEST assay. The convalescent patients' positive SARS-CoV-2 PCR tests fell between March and December 2020, which was before the Alpha, Beta and Delta variants emerged in the United States. Each well held two million PBMCs cultured with approximately 9.1 ug/ml peptide pools in IMDM containing roughly 5% human AB serum and roughly 10 IU/ml IL-2. On days 3 and 7, half of the culture medium was replaced with fresh IL-2-containing medium. CD4+ T cells were isolated after around ten days of culture through negative selection using the EasySep CD4+ T cell isolation kit. Ficoll-Paque Plus gradient centrifugation was used to isolate PBMCs from whole blood, and the isolated PBMCs were then either used fresh or cryopreserved at -140C. In general, triplicate wells were set up for every culture condition.

Library method: PCR. DNA from cultured CD4+ T cells underwent TCR sequencing with the Oncomine TCR Beta short-read assay at the Johns Hopkins FTIC core. Genomic DNA was extracted from the cultured CD4+ T cells with the QIAamp micro DNA kit. Oncomine TCR Beta libraries made from cultured CD4+ T cells were pooled using unique dual indexes and sequenced on an Illumina iSeq 100. Regarding the original processing steps: Non-productive sequences were removed, and CDR3s not starting with C, not ending with F or W, or shorter than 7 amino acids were discarded. The MANAFEST web application identified antigen-specific clonotypes by comparing peptide-stimulated wells against reference wells and other culture wells. For a clone to be called positive, the clone needed an FDR below 0.05, an odds ratio above 5, and a productive frequency above 0.1% in at least two of three replicate wells. A clonotype counted as cross-reactive if it showed significant expansion both in the SARS-CoV-2 spike wells and in at least one common cold coronavirus spike condition. CDR3 homology was assessed with Levenshtein distances (stringdist) and unrooted phylogenetic trees (ape) in R version 3.6.1. Clones were called with MiXCR by TCRdb after fastp trimmed the public reads at Q25, and only in-frame beta chains were retained. When rows share a CDR3 protein, they turn into one entry using the most common DNA and genes. These V and J calls derive from TCRdb rather than the authors' analysis. The sample yields approximately 18,000 distinct CDR3 sequences; 45% to 50% were counted once. The ten largest clones represent 3% to 4% of the sample.

Study-wide conclusions, independent of this receptor: In convalescent patients, nearly all vaccine-specific clones (304 of 307) were found to be mono-reactive for SARS-CoV-2 spike rather than cross-reactive with common cold coronaviruses. Only a relatively small number of convalescent patients were included in the study, and early timepoints following natural infection were not analyzed. In convalescent patients, a median around 90% of post-vaccine SARS-CoV-2-reactive clones were detected only after vaccination, suggesting vaccine-specific priming. An increase in the median number of SARS-CoV-2-reactive clonotypes from 20 to 25 after infection to 38 after vaccination was observed, but the change was not found to be significant.

The sample was CD4+ T cells from blood, cultured in vitro. This TCR derives from a human donor who had recovered from COVID-19. The chain is encoded by TRBV12-5 joined to TRBJ1-5; 7 bases in the junction line up with TRBD1. The CDR3 region reads CASGLAQGVNQPQHF. The nucleotides are TGTGCTAGTGGTTTAGCGCAGGGGGTCAATCAGCCCCAGCATTTT. Full variable domain (CDR3 extended with the reference TRBV12-5 and TRBJ1-5 proteins): DARVTQTPRHKVTEMGQEVTMRCQPILGHNTVFWYRQTMMQGLELLAYFRNRAPLDDSGMPKDRFSAEMPDATLATLKIQPSEPRDSAVYFCASGLAQGVNQPQHFGDGTRLSIL.